This T cell receptor beta chain was profiled in a study of low-dose radiotherapy and immunotherapy resistance in tumors. The wider study: Cohort 1 patients were irradiated with 0.5 Gy fractions every 2 weeks to 6.5 Gy total. Participants in Cohort 2 were given 1 Gy per fraction every two weeks, for 13 Gy over 26 weeks.

Time point reported: before trial treatment. The donors' treatment consisted of nivolumab, ipilimumab, aspirin, low-dose cyclophosphamide and low-dose radiotherapy. Gene-specific TRAV and TRBV primers were used for first-strand cDNA, covering alpha and beta chains. The authors amplified TCRs for approximately 20 PCR cycles with a constant-region primer and a V-primer adapter. TCRdb reanalysed the reads using MiXCR and keeps one entry per CDR3 protein. The sample lists under 90,000 distinct CDR3 sequences, roughly 19% occurring once. At least ten counts were recorded for this clonotype. The V gene end was trimmed by 4 bases and the J gene end by 2 bases; junction bases not matched to a gene: 9. The CDR3 consists of 15 residues. CDR1 and CDR2 (germline): SQVTM, ANQGSEA.

The clonotype was recovered from a male donor with prostate cancer. V is TRBV29-1 and J is TRBJ2-3, with 7 bases that match TRBD1. The starting material was PBMCs, obtained before treatment. The CDR3 coding sequence is TGCAGCGTTGGGGCCAGGGGGTCCCCCACAGATACGCAGTATTTT. Its translation: CSVGARGSPTDTQYF.